This is a list of T cell receptor beta chains from one sample in a study of technical replicates of blood from four donors. TCRdb keeps only in-frame clones here, not all; method: immunoSEQ multiplex PCR. The sample consists of 100,000 or so clones, 95% of them appearing once. Sequenced material: T cells isolated from PBMCs. These receptor sequences come from a human donor in good health. The CDR3 runs from the conserved cysteine through the conserved F or W. D genes are given only for firm matches. Expanded clones get a size class; other rows say once, few or many, or leave the size out.

D gene	J gene	clone size	V gene	CDR3 DNA	CDR3 protein
.	TRBJ2-3	.	TRBV4-1	TGCGCCAGCAGCCGACTAGGAGACGGCACAGATACGCAGTATTTT	CASSRLGDGTDTQYF
TRBD1	TRBJ2-7	.	TRBV6-1	TGTGCCAGCAGTGAAGGGGGACAGGGGGTCTACGAGCAGTACTTC	CASSEGGQGVYEQYF
.	TRBJ2-3	.	TRBV6-5	TGTGCCAGCAGCCCCCGGGACTCCTCAGATACGCAGTATTTT	CASSPRDSSDTQYF
.	TRBJ2-6	.	TRBV7-6	TGTGCCAGCAGCTTATGGGCAGACCGCTCTGGGGCCAACGTCCTGACTTTC	CASSLWADRSGANVLTF
.	TRBJ2-7	.	TRBV6-1	TGTGCCAGTGGGGAGACTTATTCCTACGAGCAGTACTTC	CASGETYSYEQYF
.	TRBJ2-1	.	TRBV2	TGTGCCAGCAGCGCGGTGGACTACAATGAGCAGTTCTTC	CASSAVDYNEQFF
.	TRBJ2-5	.	TRBV4-1	TGCGCCAGCAGCCAATACAGGGTCTCAGAGACCCAGTACTTC	CASSQYRVSETQYF
TRBD2	TRBJ2-7	once	TRBV7-9	TGTGCCAGCAGCTTAATCCCGAGGGGACTAGCCGACTCCTACGAGCAGTACTTC	CASSLIPRGLADSYEQYF
TRBD1	TRBJ2-7	.	TRBV9	TGTGCCAGCAGCGTGGGAAGACAGGGGGGAAGCTACGAGCAGTACTTC	CASSVGRQGGSYEQYF
TRBD2	TRBJ2-1	.	TRBV19	TGTGCCAGTAGCCCCGGCGGGGGGGCTGGCAATGAGCAGTTCTTC	CASSPGGGAGNEQFF
.	TRBJ2-1	.	TRBV5-5	TGTGCCAGCAGCCCCGGAGATGAGCAGTTCTTC	CASSPGDEQFF
TRBD1	TRBJ2-7	.	TRBV2	TGTGCCAGCAAAAGGACAGGCTTTTACGAGCAGTACTTC	CASKRTGFYEQYF
.	TRBJ2-2	once	TRBV14	TGTGCCAGCAGTCACAGGGCCGGGGCCGGGGAGCTGTTTTTT	CASSHRAGAGELFF
.	TRBJ2-2	once	TRBV9	TGTGCCAGCAGCGTAGGACAGCCCCCCGGGGAGCTGTTTTTT	CASSVGQPPGELFF
.	TRBJ2-3	once	TRBV21-1	TGTGCCAGCAGCAAAGAGGGGGAGCGGGGGGGAGGGACAGATACGCAGTATTTT	CASSKEGERGGGTDTQYF
TRBD1	TRBJ1-1	.	TRBV5-1	TGCGCCAGCAGCGGCAATCAGGGGGTCAACACTGAAGCTTTCTTT	CASSGNQGVNTEAFF
TRBD1	TRBJ1-1	.	TRBV5-1	TGCGCCAGCAGCGGAGGACAGGGGGCTGATCAAGCTTTCTTT	CASSGGQGADQAFF
TRBD2	TRBJ2-5	.	TRBV5-6	TGTGCCAGCAGCTTGAGACTAGCCGTACAAGAGACCCAGTACTTC	CASSLRLAVQETQYF
.	TRBJ2-1	.	TRBV11-3	TGTGCCAGCAGCTTAGACCAGATCCGTACAGGGTTCCATGAGCAGTTCTTC	CASSLDQIRTGFHEQFF
.	TRBJ2-7	.	TRBV2	TGTGCCAGCAGTGAAGCCACTGTCCCCGGTTGGCCCACTAGATTCGCCGAGCAGTACTTC	CASSEATVPGWPTRFAEQYF
TRBD1	TRBJ2-5	.	TRBV6-1	TGTGCCAGCAGTACAGGGGCTTCACAGTACTTC	CASSTGASQYF
TRBD2	TRBJ2-5	.	TRBV7-3	TGTGCCAGCAGCTTAACGGTTAGCGGGGGAGAGACCCAGTACTTC	CASSLTVSGGETQYF
.	TRBJ1-1	.	TRBV4-2	TGTGCCAGCAGCCGAGAAATCAGGGGGAACACTGAAGCTTTCTTT	CASSREIRGNTEAFF